This entry lists 27 T cell receptor beta chains sequenced from one sample in a study of blood T cell repertoires in COVID-19. TCRdb keeps only in-frame clones here, not all; method: immunoSEQ multiplex PCR. Seen here are 200,000 to 250,000 clones, about 88% observed once, and the top ten hold about 1.9%. The sequencing sample was made of peripheral blood. All receptors derive from a man between 35 and 55 years old with active or convalescent COVID-19.

The rearrangement links TRBV21-1 to TRBJ2-3; TRBD2 is taken as the D call from the table, unchecked against the DNA. TRBV21-1 is shown as a pseudogene. The CDR3 extends over 18 amino acids. CDR3 DNA sequence: TGTGCCAGCAGCAACTCAAGGGAGGACACGACCGGAGAAGATACGCAGTATTTT. Translating gives CASSNSREDTTGEDTQYF.

This clone was observed a handful of times. The rearrangement joins TRBV7-3 to TRBJ1-2, with 9 bases that match TRBD1. Germline trimming cut 5 bases from V and 8 bases from J; bases unmatched to any gene: 6. This CDR3 is built from 13 residues. Germline V gene data show CDR1 as SGHTA and CDR2 as FQGTGA. The CDR3 spells CASSRGQGNGYTF. CDR3 nucleotide sequence: TGTGCCAGCAGCCGCGGACAGGGGAACGGCTACACCTTC. Full variable domain (missing parts from reference TRBV7-3 and TRBJ1-2): GAGVSQTPSNKVTEKGKYVELRCDPISGHTALYWYRQSLGQGPEFLIYFQGTGAADDSGLPNDRFFAVRPEGSVSTLKIQRTERGDSAVYLCASSRGQGNGYTFGSGTRLTVV.

The chain links TRBV12-3 or TRBV12-4 to TRBJ1-5; no clear D gene. There are 12 residues in the CDR3. V lost 0 bases, J lost 9 bases, and 6 bases lay in between. The CDR3 sequence is CASSLAAGPQHF. The CDR3 DNA reads TGTGCCAGCAGTTTAGCAGCTGGGCCCCAGCATTTT.

The chain joins TRBV3-1 (or the pseudogene TRBV3-2) to TRBJ1-6; perhaps TRBD1 as D (6 bases). The germline gives CDR1 LGHDT, CDR2 YNNKEL (reference sequence). Trimming took 6 bases from V and 0 from J, leaving 9 bases between them. The CDR3 sequence is 15 residues long. The CDR3 DNA reads as TGTGCCAGCAGAACAGGGAGCTCCTATAATTCACCCCTCCACTTT. Its translation: CASRTGSSYNSPLHF.

The rearrangement joins TRBV7-3 to TRBJ2-1, with D possibly matching TRBD1 (6 bases). V lost 5 bases and J lost 9, with 20 bases in between. The CDR3 is made up of 15 amino acids. Germline CDR1 reads SGHTA; CDR2 reads FQGTGA. In DNA, the CDR3 is TGTGCCAGCAGCCCCACCTCAGGGGATTGGCTTGAGCAGTTCTTC. Translation gives CASSPTSGDWLEQFF.

This sequence joins TRBV18 and TRBJ2-3; D is uncertain. The V end lost 6 bases, the J end lost 5 bases, and 15 bases lay between the germline ends. The CDR3 covers 14 residues. Germline lookup yields CDR1 KGHSH and CDR2 LQKENI. In DNA form, the CDR3 reads TGTGCCAGCTCTATACAACGTGCTGAAGATACGCAGTATTTT. This gives the protein CASSIQRAEDTQYF.

V gene TRBV6-5 combines with J gene TRBJ1-5; D gene ambiguous. Trimming pared 6 bases from V and 0 bases from J, leaving 9 bases between. The CDR3 is made up of 14 amino acids. CDR1 is MNHEY and CDR2 is SVGAGI in the germline V gene. The CDR3 coding sequence is TGTGCCAGCAGCCCACAGTATAGCAATCAGCCCCAGCATTTT. This sequence encodes CASSPQYSNQPQHF.

The CDR3 DNA is TGTGCCAGCGGTCCGGGGGGGCAGTACTTC. Translation: CASGPGGQYF. This chain connects TRBV27 to TRBJ2-7, with 7 nucleotides matching TRBD2. J lost 9 bases, V lost 8 bases, and 4 bases had no gene match. CDR1 MNHEY and CDR2 SMNVEV come from the germline V gene (reference sequence). This CDR3 spans 10 amino acids.

The chain couples TRBV18 to TRBJ1-3; TRBD1 matches at 7 bases. Germline V gives CDR1 KGHSH, CDR2 LQKENI. J lost 6 bases, V lost 4 bases, and 9 bases had no gene match. The CDR3 contains 15 residues. CDR3 in DNA: TGTGCCAGCTCACAGGCAAGGGACAGAAAAAACACCATATATTTT. This codes for CASSQARDRKNTIYF. Complete variable domain (other parts from reference TRBV18 and TRBJ1-3): NAGVMQNPRHLVRRRGQEARLRCSPMKGHSHVYWYRQLPEEGLKFMVYLQKENIIDESGMPKERFSAEFPKEGPSILRIQQVVRGDSAAYFCASSQARDRKNTIYFGEGSWLTVV.

The DNA of the CDR3 is TGTGCCAGCAGCAATAAAAATCAGGGGGCGAGTTTGACAGATACGCAGTATTTT. Residues: CASSNKNQGASLTDTQYF. J is TRBJ2-3 and V is TRBV7-9; 8 nucleotides match TRBD1. Losses at the gene ends were 5 bases for V and 3 bases for J; bases not matched to a gene: 16. From germline, CDR1 is SEHNR and CDR2 FQNEAQ (reference sequence). The CDR3 covers 18 residues.

The chain has TRBV21-1 and TRBJ2-1; the table's D call, TRBD2, was not checked against the DNA. TRBV21-1 is a pseudogene. The CDR3 totals 17 residues. As DNA, the CDR3 is TGTGCCAGCAGCGCCAAAGCGGTTAGCGGCCCCTACAATGAGCAGTTCTTC. Amino acid sequence: CASSAKAVSGPYNEQFF.

The chain is built from TRBV28 and TRBJ1-2, with D maybe TRBD1 (5 bases). V was trimmed by 2 bases and J by 8 bases, leaving 21 bases between them. Germline V gives CDR1 MDHEN, CDR2 SYDVKM. The CDR3 runs 16 residues. The CDR3 sequence: CASSLAVLGQVGGYTF. In DNA form, the CDR3 reads TGTGCCAGCAGTTTAGCAGTCCTGGGGCAGGTGGGGGGCTACACCTTC.

V and J are TRBV19 and TRBJ2-5; D ambiguous. The germline V gene has CDR1 LNHDA and CDR2 SQIVND (reference sequence). The CDR3 length is 13 residues. Between the trimmed V and J ends, which lost 3 bases and 4 bases, there was a span of 9 bases. The CDR3 DNA is TGTGCCAGTAGTATGGTAGCAGCAGAGACCCAGTACTTC. Its translation: CASSMVAAETQYF.

The chain is built from TRBV6-5 and TRBJ1-5; weak D call: TRBD1 (6 bases). This CDR3 region has 14 residues. Deletions cut 4 bases from V and 7 bases from J, with 14 bases between. CDR1 is MNHEY, CDR2 SVGAGI, per germline. The CDR3: CASSLQGVEQPQHF. The DNA for the CDR3 is TGTGCCAGCAGTTTACAGGGAGTCGAGCAGCCCCAGCATTTT.

The chain combines TRBV27 with TRBJ2-7; 7 positions agree with TRBD1. J gave up 3 bases and V 0 bases, and 5 bases lay outside the gene matches. This CDR3 is built from 15 residues. Germline V gene sequence: CDR1 MNHEY, CDR2 SMNVEV (reference sequence). Written as DNA, the CDR3 is TGTGCCAGCAGTTTATCAGGGGGCGCGATCTACGAGCAGTACTTC. Its protein is CASSLSGGAIYEQYF.

The rearrangement uses TRBV10-3 and TRBJ2-2; 7 bases align to TRBD2. Losses at the gene ends were 5 bases for V and 4 bases for J; bases not matched to a gene: 7. The CDR3 consists of 15 residues. Germline-derived CDR1 and CDR2 are ENHRY and SYGVKD. CDR3 amino acids: CAISQRGPPTGELFF. In nucleotides, the CDR3 is TGTGCCATCAGTCAGCGGGGCCCACCCACCGGGGAGCTGTTTTTT.

In DNA form, the CDR3 reads TGTGCCAGCCCACAGGGGGCTAGTGAAAAACTGTTTTTT. It encodes CASPQGASEKLFF. The V call is TRBV28, the J call TRBJ1-4, with TRBD1 identical over 9 bases. V was clipped by 8 bases and J by 7 bases; unmatched bases: 5. CDR1 and CDR2 (germline): MDHEN, SYDVKM. The CDR3 spans 13 residues.

Here the CDR3 DNA reads TGTGCCAGCAGCCCGGACAACAGGGATGAGCAGTTCTTC. Its translation is CASSPDNRDEQFF. The chain couples TRBV4-2 to TRBJ2-1; perhaps TRBD1 as D (6 bases). The germline gives CDR1 LGHNA, CDR2 YNFKEQ. The CDR3 extends over 13 amino acids. V lost 4 bases and J 8 bases, leaving 12 bases between the germline ends.

The chain is built from TRBV5-4 and TRBJ1-2; TRBD1 might be the D (6 bases). CDR3 size: 14 residues. Between the trimmed V and J ends, which lost 4 bases and 4 bases, there was a span of 14 bases. Germline CDR1 and CDR2: SGHNT and YYREEE (reference sequence). The CDR3 nucleotides read TGTGCCAGCAGCGGACGGACAGCTGGCTATGGCTACACCTTC. This encodes CASSGRTAGYGYTF.

The rearrangement joins TRBV2 to TRBJ1-5; D is possibly TRBD1 (6 bases). Germline V lookup: CDR1 SNHLY, CDR2 FYNNEI. This CDR3 has 13 residues. V dropped 6 bases and J dropped 7 bases, with 13 bases sitting between them. The CDR3 sequence is CASRGDIGQPQHF. The DNA of the CDR3 is TGTGCCAGCAGAGGGGACATTGGGCAGCCCCAGCATTTT. Supplemented by reference TRBV2 and TRBJ1-5, the full variable domain reads EPEVTQTPSHQVTQMGQEVILRCVPISNHLYFYWYRQILGQKVEFLVSFYNNEISEKSEIFDDQFSVERPDGSNFTLKIRSTKLEDSAMYFCASRGDIGQPQHFGDGTRLSIL.

The chain carries TRBV6-6 and TRBJ2-3; TRBD2 is a possible D gene (5 bases). The germline V gene has CDR1 MNHNY and CDR2 SVGAGI (reference sequence). Trimming removed 6 bases from V and 2 bases from J, with 18 bases in between. This CDR3 region has 16 residues. The CDR3 nucleotides are TGTGCCAGCAGCCGAGGACTTGGATATGCCACAGATACGCAGTATTTT. Translation: CASSRGLGYATDTQYF.

V gene TRBV12-3 or TRBV12-4 combines with J gene TRBJ1-2; D ambiguous. The length of the CDR3 is 13 residues. V dropped 4 bases and J dropped 5 bases, with 11 bases sitting between them. The CDR3 DNA follows: TGTGCCAGCAGTTCCCCAGACTCGTATGGCTACACCTTC. Translating it yields CASSSPDSYGYTF.

The CDR3 spells CATSDSPGQGTYTF. Here the CDR3 DNA reads TGTGCCACCAGTGATTCACCGGGACAGGGGACCTACACCTTC. The chain uses TRBV24-1 and TRBJ1-2; 10 nucleotides agree with TRBD1. Trimming took 2 bases from V and 10 from J; bases not matched to a gene: 6. This CDR3 has 14 amino acids. The germline CDR1 and CDR2 sequences are KGHDR and SFDVKD.

The gene calls are TRBV29-1 and TRBJ2-3, with 10 bases lining up with TRBD1. V shed 8 bases, J shed 4 bases, and the junction held 12 bases outside the gene matches. The CDR3 contains 15 residues. Germline CDR1 is SQVTM and CDR2 is ANQGSEA. In DNA, the CDR3 is TGCAGCACCTCAGCGGTGACAGGGGGCTCAGATACGCAGTATTTT. Translated: CSTSAVTGGSDTQYF.

The rearrangement uses TRBV19 and TRBJ2-7; 7 positions agree with TRBD1. J was trimmed by 6 bases and V by 7 bases; bases with no gene match: 9. CDR3 length equals 13 residues. Germline assignment: CDR1 LNHDA and CDR2 SQIVND (reference sequence). The DNA for the CDR3 is TGTGCCAGTACCCCCTCGACAGGGCTCGAGCAGTACTTC. It specifies CASTPSTGLEQYF.

A remark on this clone: Other DNA sequences from this sample encode an identical CDR3 as well. The genes are TRBV2 and TRBJ1-3; possible D gene TRBD1, 6 bases. Between the trimmed V and J ends, which lost 5 bases and 1 base, there was a span of 9 bases. Germline lookup yields CDR1 SNHLY and CDR2 FYNNEI. The CDR3 length is 14 residues. This CDR3 reads CASSLQGSGNTIYF. The CDR3, as DNA: TGTGCCAGCAGTCTACAGGGTTCTGGAAACACCATATATTTT.

V is TRBV3-1 (or the pseudogene TRBV3-2) and J is TRBJ1-4; 12 bases map to TRBD1. Looked up from germline, CDR1 is LGHDT and CDR2 is YNNKEL (reference sequence). The CDR3 covers 17 residues. With V trimmed by 5 bases and J by 7 bases, 11 bases remained unmatched. The CDR3 DNA is TGTGCCAGCAGCGTAAATCGGGACAGGGGGCTTCGTGAAAAACTGTTTTTT. This gives the protein CASSVNRDRGLREKLFF.